This T cell receptor (beta chain) derives from a study of blood T cell repertoires in COVID-19. Study details: T cells, B-cell-depleted T cells, or PBMCs supplied cDNA or gDNA.

This clone was detected only once. The V gene end was trimmed by 4 bases and the J gene end by 2 bases; junction bases not matched to a gene: 8. Germline V gives CDR1 SGHDT, CDR2 YYEEEE. The CDR3 runs 16 residues. Using immunoSEQ multiplex PCR, the repertoire was profiled, and TCRdb retains in-frame clones only, with some absent. The sample has tens of thousands of clones; around 90% are singletons. The V call is TRBV5-6, the J call TRBJ2-3; 9 bases fit TRBD2. The sequenced sample consisted of peripheral blood. This receptor was identified in a human donor in a cohort sampled during active COVID-19. The CDR3 loop reads CASSLPSGRPTDTQYF. CDR3 DNA: TGTGCCAGCAGCCTGCCCAGCGGGAGGCCCACAGATACGCAGTATTTT.